The clone carrying this T cell receptor (beta chain) has more than one count but fewer than ten. Its antigen is not identified. Using RNA transcripts as the source, TCR beta CDR3 regions were amplified. HTBI primers were used for first-round RT-PCR of the TCR CDR3. TCRdb processed the multiplex PCR reads anew with MiXCR; each CDR3 protein has one entry. The sample shows around 450,000 distinct CDR3 sequences, roughly 15% of them seen only once. The CDR3 has 15 residues. CDR1 is DFQATT, CDR2 SNEGSKA, per germline (reference sequence). The ends were cut back, 3 bases at V and 4 bases at J, with 19 bases in the middle. This sample was taken from a study of T cells in Graves' hyperthyroidism and ophthalmopathy. Study findings and constraints: Clonotypes that were expanded in thyroid above 0.001 mostly appeared in blood too. Model-based prediction identified ophthalmopathy a median around 6.5 months prior to its onset. In the analysis, a 13 V-J model separated ophthalmopathy from stable hyperthyroidism.

PBMCs were derived from 7.5 to 10 ml fresh peripheral blood. This clonotype was sampled from a woman between 18 and 29 years old with Graves' hyperthyroidism. The specimen sequenced was blood. This chain connects TRBV20-1 to TRBJ2-7; D is perhaps TRBD1 (6 bases). CDR3 in amino acids: CSARPDRPPGYEQYF. CDR3 sequence (DNA): TGCAGTGCTAGGCCAGACAGGCCCCCCGGGTACGAGCAGTACTTC.